Listed below are T cell receptor beta chains from one sample, sequenced in a study of blood T cell repertoires in COVID-19. Data came from immunoSEQ multiplex PCR; TCRdb stores just in-frame clones and leaves some out. The repertoire includes about half a million clones, approximately 86% of them detected once, and 7% to 10% sits in the top ten. The material sequenced was PBMCs or T cells enriched from blood (not recorded which). These TCRs come from a woman aged 55-70 years who had recovered from COVID-19. CDR3s include the opening cysteine and the closing phenylalanine or tryptophan. A D gene is named only where the DNA matches it firmly. Expanded clones get a size class; other rows say once, few or many, or leave the size out.

v_call: TRBV24-1; d_call: -; j_call: TRBJ2-3; clone_size: few; cdr3_aa: CATANRGAMTDTQYF; cdr3_nt: TGTGCCACCGCCAACCGGGGGGCCATGACAGATACGCAGTATTTT
v_call: TRBV7-2; d_call: TRBD2; j_call: TRBJ2-3; clone_size: -; cdr3_aa: CASSFHSGGVTDTQYF; cdr3_nt: TGTGCCAGCAGCTTTCATAGCGGGGGGGTAACAGATACGCAGTATTTT
v_call: TRBV11-2; d_call: TRBD2; j_call: TRBJ2-5; clone_size: -; cdr3_aa: CASSSGRDSSTQYF; cdr3_nt: TGTGCCAGCAGCTCCGGGAGGGACTCCTCGACCCAGTACTTC
v_call: TRBV4-1; d_call: -; j_call: TRBJ1-1; clone_size: -; cdr3_aa: CASSQDPGWETEAFF; cdr3_nt: TGCGCCAGCAGCCAAGATCCGGGTTGGGAGACTGAAGCTTTCTTT
v_call: TRBV2; d_call: TRBD1; j_call: TRBJ2-2; clone_size: -; cdr3_aa: CASTATGASMNTGELFF; cdr3_nt: TGTGCCAGCACTGCGACAGGGGCCAGCATGAACACCGGGGAGCTGTTTTTT
v_call: TRBV24-1; d_call: TRBD1; j_call: TRBJ2-3; clone_size: -; cdr3_aa: CATSFNPGEGGARADTQYF; cdr3_nt: TGTGCCACCAGTTTCAACCCTGGGGAAGGGGGCGCGAGGGCAGATACGCAGTATTTT
v_call: TRBV10-3; d_call: -; j_call: TRBJ1-2; clone_size: -; cdr3_aa: CAISRQDDYGYTF; cdr3_nt: TGTGCCATCAGTAGACAGGATGACTATGGCTACACCTTC
v_call: TRBV27; d_call: -; j_call: TRBJ2-6; clone_size: -; cdr3_aa: CASSLSIVVARGANVLTF; cdr3_nt: TGTGCCAGCAGTTTGTCCATAGTTGTTGCGCGCGGGGCCAACGTCCTGACTTTC
v_call: TRBV2; d_call: -; j_call: TRBJ1-4; clone_size: -; cdr3_aa: CASFREKLFF; cdr3_nt: TGTGCCAGCTTCCGGGAAAAACTGTTTTTT
v_call: TRBV19; d_call: TRBD1; j_call: TRBJ1-5; clone_size: -; cdr3_aa: CASSKGGQGYQPQHF; cdr3_nt: TGTGCCAGTAGTAAGGGGGGACAGGGGTATCAGCCCCAGCATTTT
v_call: TRBV7-8; d_call: -; j_call: TRBJ2-7; clone_size: -; cdr3_aa: CASSFLSNPNAEQYF; cdr3_nt: TGTGCCAGCAGCTTCCTTTCTAACCCCAACGCCGAGCAGTACTTC
v_call: TRBV29-1; d_call: TRBD2; j_call: TRBJ2-2; clone_size: -; cdr3_aa: CSVEDRLAGGITGELFF; cdr3_nt: TGCAGCGTTGAAGATCGGCTAGCGGGGGGAATTACCGGGGAGCTGTTTTTT
v_call: TRBV12-3/TRBV12-4; d_call: -; j_call: TRBJ1-1; clone_size: -; cdr3_aa: CASSFWGRTEAFF; cdr3_nt: TGTGCCAGCAGTTTTTGGGGCCGCACTGAAGCTTTCTTT
v_call: TRBV6-1; d_call: -; j_call: TRBJ1-1; clone_size: -; cdr3_aa: CASSEGQSNTEAFF; cdr3_nt: TGTGCCAGCAGTGAGGGCCAGTCGAACACTGAAGCTTTCTTT
v_call: TRBV19; d_call: -; j_call: TRBJ2-1; clone_size: -; cdr3_aa: CASSIVGRAGDEQFF; cdr3_nt: TGTGCCAGTAGTATAGTCGGTCGAGCGGGCGATGAGCAGTTCTTC
v_call: TRBV29-1; d_call: TRBD2; j_call: TRBJ2-1; clone_size: -; cdr3_aa: CSVEHSGGAIFEQFF; cdr3_nt: TGCAGCGTGGAACACTCCGGGGGGGCCATCTTCGAGCAGTTCTTC
v_call: TRBV5-1; d_call: TRBD1; j_call: TRBJ1-2; clone_size: -; cdr3_aa: CASSPPWTGGSYGYTF; cdr3_nt: TGCGCCAGCAGCCCACCCTGGACAGGGGGATCCTATGGCTACACCTTC
v_call: TRBV5-8; d_call: TRBD1; j_call: TRBJ1-1; clone_size: -; cdr3_aa: CASSQMTGDWTEAFF; cdr3_nt: TGTGCCAGCAGCCAAATGACAGGGGACTGGACTGAAGCTTTCTTT
v_call: TRBV29-1; d_call: -; j_call: TRBJ2-1; clone_size: -; cdr3_aa: CSVEDLRGWEQFF; cdr3_nt: TGCAGCGTTGAAGATCTACGGGGTTGGGAGCAGTTCTTC
v_call: TRBV24-1; d_call: TRBD1; j_call: TRBJ1-5; clone_size: -; cdr3_aa: CATSEPGQGTQPQHF; cdr3_nt: TGTGCCACCAGTGAACCGGGACAGGGAACTCAGCCCCAGCATTTT
v_call: TRBV2; d_call: -; j_call: TRBJ2-2; clone_size: -; cdr3_aa: CASSATGTYNTGELFF; cdr3_nt: TGTGCCAGCAGTGCGACAGGGACTTATAACACCGGGGAGCTGTTTTTT
v_call: TRBV6-5; d_call: -; j_call: TRBJ2-3; clone_size: -; cdr3_aa: CASRWERGSTDTQYF; cdr3_nt: TGTGCCAGCAGGTGGGAGAGGGGGAGCACAGATACGCAGTATTTT